This entry describes one T cell receptor beta chain. Its antigen is unidentified. The sample belongs to a study of T cell responses to AZD1222 COVID-19 vaccine. Notes on the study in general: Donors, mostly white British, included more females; clonal diversity was possibly underestimated. Spike-specific TCR breadth and depth were elevated following two AZD1222 doses.

Assay: immunoSEQ multiplex PCR; the TCRdb copy retains only in-frame clones and omits some. The table has about 130,000 clones, just under 95% seen once; the top ten hold 6.6%. The input for sequencing was peripheral blood, taken on day 0 of AZD1222 vaccination. The TCR comes from an adult in good health.

CDR3 sequence (DNA): TGTGCCAGCTCATCCGGGACAGACTCCTACGAGCAGTACTTC. Encoded protein: CASSSGTDSYEQYF. The chain has TRBV18 and TRBJ2-7; TRBD1 matches at 7 bases. CDR1 is KGHSH, CDR2 LQKENI, per germline. The V gene end was trimmed by 5 bases and the J gene end by 0 bases; junction bases not matched to a gene: 4. The CDR3 is 14 residues long. The complete variable domain, with remaining parts taken from reference TRBV18 and TRBJ2-7, reads NAGVMQNPRHLVRRRGQEARLRCSPMKGHSHVYWYRQLPEEGLKFMVYLQKENIIDESGMPKERFSAEFPKEGPSILRIQQVVRGDSAAYFCASSSGTDSYEQYFGPGTRLTVT.